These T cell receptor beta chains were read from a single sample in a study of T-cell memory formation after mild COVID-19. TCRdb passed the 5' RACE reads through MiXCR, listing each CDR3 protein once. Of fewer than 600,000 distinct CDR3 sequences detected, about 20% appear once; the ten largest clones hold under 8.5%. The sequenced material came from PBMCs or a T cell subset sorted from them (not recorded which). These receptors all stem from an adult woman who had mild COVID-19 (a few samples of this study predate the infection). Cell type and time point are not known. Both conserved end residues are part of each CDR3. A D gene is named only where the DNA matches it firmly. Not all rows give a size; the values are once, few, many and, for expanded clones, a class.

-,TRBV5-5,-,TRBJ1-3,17,CASSPWAVGESGNTIYF,TGTGCCAGCAGCCCCTGGGCGGTGGGGGAATCTGGAAACACCATATATTTT
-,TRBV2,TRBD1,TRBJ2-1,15,CASSDVTGGANEQFF,TGTGCCAGCAGTGACGTGACAGGGGGGGCCAATGAGCAGTTCTTC
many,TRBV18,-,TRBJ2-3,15,CASSPPPGGTDTQYF,TGTGCCAGCTCACCACCTCCAGGGGGCACAGATACGCAGTATTTT
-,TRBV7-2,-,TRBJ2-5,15,CASSLIRGGGETQYF,TGTGCCAGCAGCTTAATCAGGGGAGGGGGCGAGACCCAGTACTTC
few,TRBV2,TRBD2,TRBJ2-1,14,CASSVAGVNNEQFF,TGTGCCAGCAGTGTAGCGGGAGTAAACAATGAGCAGTTCTTC
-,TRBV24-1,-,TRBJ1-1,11,CATSFAHGDFF,TGTGCCACCTCTTTCGCCCACGGCGATTTCTTT
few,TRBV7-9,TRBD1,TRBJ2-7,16,CASSGPGQGDSYEQYF,TGTGCCAGCAGCGGGCCGGGACAGGGGGACTCCTACGAGCAGTACTTC
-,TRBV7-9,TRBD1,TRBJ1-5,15,CASSHGTGIDQPQHF,TGTGCCAGCAGCCACGGGACAGGGATCGATCAGCCCCAGCATTTT
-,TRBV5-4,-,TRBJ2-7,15,CASTLNGGGTYEQYF,TGTGCCAGCACCCTCAATGGGGGCGGTACCTACGAGCAGTACTTC
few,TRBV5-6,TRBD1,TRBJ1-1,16,CASSSRQGRIYTEAFF,TGTGCCAGCAGCTCCCGACAGGGGAGAATCTACACTGAAGCTTTCTTT
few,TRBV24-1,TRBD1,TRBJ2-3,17,CATSDRTGTVGTDTQYF,TGTGCCACCAGTGACAGGACCGGGACAGTAGGCACAGATACGCAGTATTTT
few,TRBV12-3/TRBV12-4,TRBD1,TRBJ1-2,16,CASVERLGGAHYGYTF,TGTGCCAGCGTGGAAAGATTAGGGGGCGCCCACTATGGCTACACCTTC
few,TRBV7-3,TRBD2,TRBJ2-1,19,CASSLILGLAGENNNEQFF,TGTGCCAGCAGCTTAATTCTGGGACTAGCGGGAGAAAATAACAATGAGCAGTTCTTC
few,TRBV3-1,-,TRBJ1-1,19,CASSQAGRWGMFMNTEAFF,TGTGCCAGCAGCCAAGCGGGGCGCTGGGGCATGTTCATGAACACTGAAGCTTTCTTT
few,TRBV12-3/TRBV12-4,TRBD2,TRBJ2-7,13,CASSLVIAGEQYF,TGTGCCAGCAGTTTAGTGATAGCGGGGGAGCAGTACTTC
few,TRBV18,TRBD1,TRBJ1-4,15,CASSLTTGTDEKLFF,TGTGCCAGCTCACTAACGACAGGGACCGATGAAAAACTGTTTTTT
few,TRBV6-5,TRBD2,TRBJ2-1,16,CASSYGISGGDNEQFF,TGTGCCAGCAGTTACGGGATCAGCGGGGGAGACAATGAGCAGTTCTTC
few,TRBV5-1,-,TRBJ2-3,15,CASSLEGPGLDTQYF,TGCGCCAGCAGCTTGGAAGGTCCGGGTTTAGATACGCAGTATTTT